Listed below are T cell receptor beta chains from one sample, sequenced in a study of cytomegalovirus exposure and HLA in healthy donors. Sequencing used immunoSEQ multiplex PCR; TCRdb keeps in-frame clones, though not all of them. Here the sample spans approximately 160,000 clones, about three quarters being singletons. Sequenced material: PBMCs. The origin of the receptors is a woman aged 35 to 49 in good health and CMV-seropositive. The CDR3 runs from the conserved cysteine through the conserved F or W. The D gene is left open where the match is weak. Part of the rows lack a size; the others show once, few, many or a class for expanded clones.

D: -
V: TRBV27
J: TRBJ2-1
size: -
CDR3: CASSSTGGRLGRQFF
DNA: TGTGCCAGCAGTTCCACCGGGGGGCGCCTTGGGAGGCAGTTCTTC

D: -
V: TRBV5-4
J: TRBJ2-1
size: -
CDR3: CASSPRLDLSYNEQFF
DNA: TGTGCCAGCAGCCCCAGACTTGACTTATCCTACAATGAGCAGTTCTTC

D: -
V: TRBV7-2
J: TRBJ2-5
size: -
CDR3: CASSLSYQETQYF
DNA: TGTGCCAGCAGCTTATCATACCAAGAGACCCAGTACTTC

D: TRBD1
V: TRBV5-1
J: TRBJ2-3
size: -
CDR3: CASSQQGVSTDTQYF
DNA: TGCGCCAGCAGTCAGCAGGGGGTGAGCACAGATACGCAGTATTTT

D: -
V: TRBV7-9
J: TRBJ1-2
size: -
CDR3: CASSLVPDFNYGYTF
DNA: TGTGCCAGCAGCTTAGTTCCAGACTTTAACTATGGCTACACCTTC

D: TRBD2
V: TRBV4-3
J: TRBJ2-7
size: -
CDR3: CASSQGTSGVTYEQYF
DNA: TGCGCCAGCAGCCAGGGGACTAGCGGGGTAACCTACGAGCAGTACTTC

D: -
V: TRBV19
J: TRBJ1-2
size: -
CDR3: CASSIVGYGLSGGYTF
DNA: TGTGCCAGTAGTATAGTGGGTTACGGACTCAGTGGGGGCTACACCTTC

D: TRBD1
V: TRBV9
J: TRBJ1-5
size: -
CDR3: CASSVGTGGYQPQHF
DNA: TGTGCCAGCAGCGTGGGGACAGGGGGCTATCAGCCCCAGCATTTT

D: TRBD1
V: TRBV4-1
J: TRBJ2-1
size: few
CDR3: CASSQDRDRVLNEQFF
DNA: TGCGCCAGCAGCCAAGATCGGGACAGGGTTTTGAATGAGCAGTTCTTC

D: -
V: TRBV28
J: TRBJ2-7
size: -
CDR3: CASTLVNSYEQYF
DNA: TGTGCCAGCACCCTCGTTAACTCCTACGAGCAGTACTTC

D: TRBD1
V: TRBV6-5
J: TRBJ1-5
size: -
CDR3: CASSPTGFGQPQHF
DNA: TGTGCCAGCAGTCCGACAGGGTTCGGGCAGCCCCAGCATTTT